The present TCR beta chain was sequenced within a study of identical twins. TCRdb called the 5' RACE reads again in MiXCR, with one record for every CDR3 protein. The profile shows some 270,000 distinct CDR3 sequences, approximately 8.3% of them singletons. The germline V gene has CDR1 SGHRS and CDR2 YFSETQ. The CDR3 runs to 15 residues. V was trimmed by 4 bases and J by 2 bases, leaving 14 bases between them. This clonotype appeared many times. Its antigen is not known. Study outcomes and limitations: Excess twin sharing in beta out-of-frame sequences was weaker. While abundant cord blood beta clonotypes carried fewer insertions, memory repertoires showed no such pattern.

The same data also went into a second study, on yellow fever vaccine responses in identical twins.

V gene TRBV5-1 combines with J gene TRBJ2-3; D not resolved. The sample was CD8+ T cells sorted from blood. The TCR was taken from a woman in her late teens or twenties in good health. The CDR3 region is CASSLDPEYTDTQYF. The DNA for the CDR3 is TGCGCCAGCAGCCTGGATCCGGAATACACAGATACGCAGTATTTT.